The T cell receptor beta chain under discussion was sequenced for a study of beta chain features in type 1 diabetes. Study-wide points: Fewer junction insertions and more nucleotide deletions appeared in type 1 diabetes patients. Within the patient group, naive, central memory and Treg TCRB repertoires appeared more similar to each other than within healthy donors.

The CDR3 totals 11 residues. The germline gives CDR1 SNHLY, CDR2 FYNNEI. V lost 0 bases, J lost 6 bases, and 1 base lay in between. To note about this clone: Its specificity is not known. Other DNA sequences of this sample code for an identical CDR3.

The investigators reverse transcribed all of the isolated RNA, so they sequenced expressed TCRB transcripts. Approximately 3.7 million reads per sample on average were obtained from naive, central memory and regulatory T cell samples. Clones were read by immunoSEQ multiplex PCR, and TCRdb kept only the in-frame ones, dropping some. The table records under 250,000 clones, roughly 30% of them present only once. The material sequenced was central memory CD4+ T cells from blood. V and J are TRBV2 and TRBJ2-3; no firm D call. The clonotype comes from a man aged 30 to 45 in good health. The CDR3 reads CASSEADTQYF. The CDR3 nucleotides read TGTGCCAGCAGTGAAGCTGATACGCAGTATTTT.